The clone carrying this TCR beta chain was seen more than once but under ten times. Its antigen is currently unknown. This entry comes from a study of blood T cells in healthy people across ages. Whole-study findings and limits: Researchers said unsorted PBMCs prevented a conclusive naive versus antigen-experienced comparison.

Alongside a J-beta primer mix, a sample-barcoded 5' primer served in a second PCR lasting about 7 to 12 cycles. Each single sample gave us at least 2.5 million CDR3-containing paired-end reads. TCRdb reprocessed the 5' RACE reads via MiXCR and lists one record per CDR3 protein. The sample contains 800,000 or so distinct CDR3 sequences, roughly 25% of which appear only once. Trimming took off 2 bases at V and 6 bases at J, with 8 bases between the two ends. Germline lookup yields CDR1 LNHDA and CDR2 SQIVND (reference sequence). This CDR3 has 13 amino acids. A further study also used this sample, focusing on T cells of mothers and their children. That work states: Each mother gave over 9 million TCR beta CDR3 reads; each child, some 3 million. Thymic selection molds TCR recombination output in much the same way for related pairs as for unrelated pairs.

The source material was blood. The chain employs TRBV19 and TRBJ2-1, with D perhaps assigned TRBD1 or TRBD2 (5 bases each). This TCR came from a boy younger than 18 in good health. For the CDR3, the DNA is TGTGCCAGTAGTATAATCGGGACCAATGAGCAGTTCTTC. The encoded protein is CASSIIGTNEQFF.